These T cell receptor beta chains were read from a single sample in a study of shared clonotypes between healthy human individuals. Profiled with immunoSEQ multiplex PCR; TCRdb holds only in-frame clones, not every one. This table has roughly 640,000 clones, around 74% appearing once. Specimen: memory CD4+ T cells sorted from blood. The source is a woman in her twenties or thirties in good health. Both conserved end residues are trimmed from each CDR3. The D gene is left open where the match is weak.

v_call d_call cdr3_aa
TRBV25-1 NA ASSETTANTGELF
TRBV25-1 TRBD2 ASSEPTSGRSEQY
TRBV27 NA AKEKRGGYGYT
TRBV28 TRBD2 ATRGRLTSGSSYEQY
TRBV18 NA ASSPHPPATNEKLF
TRBV9 TRBD2 ASSVEFLAGSYEQY
TRBV28 NA ASRSPDGSYEQY
TRBV2 NA ASRERQGGGAQY
TRBV7-2 TRBD2 ASSLGLAGGTDTQY
TRBV6-5 NA ASSKRAANTGELF
TRBV14 NA ASSQDAVYEQF
TRBV5-1 NA ASRMGDSYEQY
TRBV28 NA ASSLSGPRLDTQY
TRBV7-6 NA ASSLGLGGYT
TRBV6-5 TRBD1 ASTGQGGHYGYT
TRBV7-9 TRBD2 ASSLVLAGVFGQETQY
TRBV5-1 NA ASSHGTMGVNTEAF
TRBV27 TRBD1 ASMRNRGDQETQY
TRBV28 NA ASMFSLDTGELF
TRBV19 TRBD2 ASSAPGTSGRFSGEQY
TRBV28 TRBD2 ASSGGSAGDTDTQY
TRBV28 NA ASTAHDGGKLF
TRBV18 TRBD1 ASSPGTGMDYGYT
TRBV19 NA ASSIEGSGSAYEQY
TRBV28 TRBD2 ASSWVPAGGRVTQY
TRBV5-1 TRBD1 ASSAIGTGVRNTEAF
TRBV2 TRBD1 ASSVDRVGDTQY
TRBV28 NA ASLRSNQPQH
TRBV2 TRBD2 ASSGSGIKNIQY
TRBV28 TRBD1 ASSPKLGGHRGYEQY
TRBV9 TRBD1 ASSEGGTDLSYGYT
TRBV7-9 TRBD2 ASSPKATSGSSYNEQF
TRBV27 NA ASSLSSNTDTQY
TRBV5-4 TRBD1 ASSHGQGNNEQF
TRBV7-8 NA ASSSVTGNTEAF
TRBV10-3 NA AIKAGSYNEQF
TRBV28 NA ASSLQGLETQY
TRBV5-1 TRBD1 ASRLGTGFDEQF